This T cell receptor beta chain was captured in a study of response to subunit inactivated influenza vaccine. Study observations and caveats: It was the authors' suggestion that each seasonal influenza vaccination recruits few new T cells.

Germline V CDR1 and CDR2: ENHRY, SYGVKD. The V end lost 5 bases, the J end lost 5 bases, and 9 bases lay between the germline ends. CDR3 length: 12 residues. MiXCR was run by TCRdb on the RT-PCR reads, yielding one entry per CDR3 protein. Altogether 650,000 to 800,000 distinct CDR3 sequences are present, approximately 18% being singletons, with the ten largest covering under 13%. This clonotype occurred a few times. The target antigen is unknown. The J gene is TRBJ1-2, the V gene TRBV10-3; a weak D match, TRBD1 (6 bases). Sequencing was performed on PBMCs from blood, taken more than 4 days after vaccination. The receptor's source is a man in his forties or fifties who received an inactivated influenza vaccine. This CDR3 is CAISTGTYGYTF. The CDR3 DNA reads as TGTGCCATCAGTACAGGGACTTATGGCTACACCTTC.